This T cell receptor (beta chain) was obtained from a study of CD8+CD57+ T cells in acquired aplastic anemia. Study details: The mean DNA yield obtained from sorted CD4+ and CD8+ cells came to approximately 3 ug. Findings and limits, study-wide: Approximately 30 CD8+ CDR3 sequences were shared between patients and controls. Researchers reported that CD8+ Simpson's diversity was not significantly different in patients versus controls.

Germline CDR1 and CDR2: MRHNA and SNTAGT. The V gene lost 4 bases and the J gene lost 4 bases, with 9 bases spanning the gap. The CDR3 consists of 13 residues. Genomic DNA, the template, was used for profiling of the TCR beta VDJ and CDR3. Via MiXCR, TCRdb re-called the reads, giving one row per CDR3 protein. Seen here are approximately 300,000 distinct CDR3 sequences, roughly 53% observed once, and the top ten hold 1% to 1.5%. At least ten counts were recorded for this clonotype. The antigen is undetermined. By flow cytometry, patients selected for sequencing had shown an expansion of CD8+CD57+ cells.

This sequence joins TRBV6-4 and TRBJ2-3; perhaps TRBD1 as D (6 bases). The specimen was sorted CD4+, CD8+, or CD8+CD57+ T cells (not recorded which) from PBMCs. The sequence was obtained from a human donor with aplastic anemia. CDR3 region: CASSAQGADTQYF. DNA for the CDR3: TGTGCCAGCAGTGCACAGGGCGCAGATACGCAGTATTTT.